This T cell receptor (beta chain) stems from a study of response to subunit inactivated influenza vaccine. General study results and limits: Authors suggested that a seasonal influenza vaccination recruits few new T cells each time.

TCRdb processed the RT-PCR reads anew with MiXCR; each CDR3 protein has one entry. Among 500,000 or so distinct CDR3 sequences listed, about 17% were seen once. The CDR3 extends over 18 amino acids. V lost 6 bases, J lost 2 bases, and 14 bases stayed unmatched. Germline V lookup: CDR1 DFQATT, CDR2 SNEGSKA (reference sequence). Remarks on this clonotype: No antigen is known for it.

The genes are TRBV20-1 and TRBJ2-3, with 13 nucleotides matching TRBD2. The sample consisted of CD4+ T cells sorted from PBMCs, taken less than 30 months after vaccination. This sequence was found in a man between 50 and 69 years old who received an inactivated influenza vaccine. CDR3 in amino acids: CSANGLAGVPRTTDTQYF. CDR3 DNA: TGCAGTGCCAACGGACTAGCGGGAGTCCCCAGGACCACAGATACGCAGTATTTT.